The 5 T cell receptor beta chains listed next were all sequenced from one sample in a study of persistence of HIV-infected CD4 T cells. No antigen is known for these receptors. The libraries were made with immunoSEQ version 4 in survey mode. Sequencing used immunoSEQ multiplex PCR; TCRdb keeps in-frame clones, though not all of them. Counted here are 10,000 to 15,000 clones, more than 70% occurring once; the ten biggest clones make up about 15%. Lysates of CMV-infected fibroblasts at 10 ug/mL stimulated these cells. Sorting selected CD4+ T cells upregulating both CD40 ligand and CD69. The sample was CD4+ T cells sorted from PBMCs after approximately 20-hour stimulation, taken from a patient who received antiretroviral therapy. The receptors originated from an adult man with HIV who was CMV-seropositive.

This sequence joins TRBV27 and TRBJ2-2, with no clear D. The CDR3 loop spans 16 amino acids. Germline V gene sequence: CDR1 MNHEY, CDR2 SMNVEV (reference sequence). Between the trimmed V and J ends, which lost 5 bases and 0 bases, there was a span of 13 bases. DNA of the CDR3: TGTGCCAGCAGTAAACTACTCGCAACGAACACCGGGGAGCTGTTTTTT. Translation gives CASSKLLATNTGELFF.

CDR3 region: CASSQVDRGLEKLFF. The CDR3 region has the DNA TGTGCCAGCAGCCAGGTGGACAGGGGACTTGAAAAACTGTTTTTT. This chain uses TRBV7-2 with TRBJ1-4; 9 nucleotides agree with TRBD1. The CDR3 is made up of 15 amino acids. With V trimmed by 5 bases and J by 7 bases, 8 bases remained unmatched. CDR1 and CDR2 (germline): SGHTA, FQGNSA.

The genes are TRBV5-4 and TRBJ1-1, with 7 bases that match TRBD1. This CDR3 is built from 15 residues. The germline gives CDR1 SGHNT, CDR2 YYREEE (reference sequence). After removal of 4 bases from V and 3 bases from J, the junction contained 9 bases not matched to a gene. CDR3 nucleotide sequence: TGTGCCAGCAGCCTGAGACAGGGAGGGCACACTGAAGCTTTCTTT. It yields the protein CASSLRQGGHTEAFF.

This chain connects TRBV20-1 to TRBJ2-2, with 10 bases matching TRBD2. Germline-derived CDR1 and CDR2 are DFQATT and SNEGSKA (reference sequence). The CDR3 loop spans 16 amino acids. After removal of 3 bases from V and 7 bases from J, the junction contained 11 bases not matched to a gene. This CDR3 is CSASRALAGDIGELFF. Written as DNA, the CDR3 is TGCAGTGCTAGTCGGGCGCTAGCGGGGGATATCGGGGAGCTGTTTTTT.

This clone was seen a few times. The DNA of the CDR3 is TGCGCCAGCAGCTTGGCGCAGGGGGCTAATTCACCCCTCCACTTT. Protein sequence: CASSLAQGANSPLHF. The rearrangement links TRBV5-1 to TRBJ1-6; 8 bases fit TRBD1. Trimming removed 0 bases from V and 6 bases from J; junction bases left unmatched: 2. CDR3 size: 15 residues. The germline V gene has CDR1 SGHRS and CDR2 YFSETQ.